These 10 T cell receptor beta chains originate from one sample sequenced in a study of T cell responses to AZD1222 COVID-19 vaccine. This table comes from immunoSEQ multiplex PCR, and its TCRdb copy is limited to in-frame clones, with some not included. The repertoire holds under 200,000 clones, with 87% as singletons. This specimen was peripheral blood, taken on day 0 of MenACWY control vaccination. Source of these receptors: an adult in good health.

V and J are TRBV19 and TRBJ1-1; a weak D match, TRBD1 (5 bases). Per germline, CDR1 LNHDA and CDR2 SQIVND (reference sequence). V gave up 10 bases and J gave up 10 bases, with 22 bases separating them. This CDR3 has 13 residues. CDR3 protein: CATPREGHLRAFF. CDR3 bases: TGTGCCACCCCCAGGGAGGGGCATCTGAGAGCTTTCTTT.

The rearrangement joins TRBV3-1 (or the pseudogene TRBV3-2) to TRBJ2-7, with 7 bases lining up with TRBD2. Germline values: CDR1 LGHDT, CDR2 YNNKEL (reference sequence). Unmatched junction bases numbered 5, after V lost 3 bases and J lost 0 bases. CDR3 size: 15 residues. DNA for the CDR3: TGTGCCAGCAGCCAGGTACTAGCGACCTCCTACGAGCAGTACTTC. It codes for CASSQVLATSYEQYF.

This clone was recorded only once. J is TRBJ1-2 and V is TRBV6-1; 9 nucleotides match TRBD1. With V trimmed by 2 bases and J by 0 bases, 13 bases remained unmatched. Per germline, CDR1 MNHNS and CDR2 SASEGT. This CDR3 region has 19 residues. CDR3: CASSEPEGGQGTPNYGYTF. The DNA for the CDR3 is TGTGCCAGCAGTGAACCAGAGGGGGGACAGGGAACCCCTAACTATGGCTACACCTTC.

The chain is built from TRBV7-2 and TRBJ2-3; 12 nucleotides line up with TRBD2. The CDR3 loop spans 15 amino acids. V lost 5 bases and J lost 4; bases outside the gene matches: 4. Germline-derived CDR1 and CDR2 are SGHTA and FQGNSA. The CDR3 DNA follows: TGTGCCAGCAGCGGACTAGCGGGAAGGCCAGATACGCAGTATTTT. It encodes CASSGLAGRPDTQYF.

The CDR3 protein is CAWTRFGRAEEQFF. The CDR3 nucleotides are TGTGCCTGGACCCGTTTCGGGAGGGCTGAGGAGCAGTTCTTC. This chain connects TRBV30 to TRBJ2-1, with TRBD2 matching 8 bases. Looked up from germline, CDR1 is GTSNPN and CDR2 is SVGIG (reference sequence). This CDR3 has 14 amino acids. J was trimmed by 10 bases and V by 4 bases; bases with no gene match: 12.

This clone has a single count. This chain uses TRBV2 with TRBJ2-3; 14 bases are a match to TRBD2. This CDR3 is 18 amino acids long. V was clipped by 9 bases and J by 0 bases; unmatched bases: 11. The germline V gene encodes CDR1 SNHLY and CDR2 FYNNEI. CDR3 sequence reads: CASGGGLAGETSTDTQYF. As DNA, the CDR3 is TGTGCCAGTGGGGGGGGACTAGCGGGAGAGACTAGCACAGATACGCAGTATTTT. The entire variable domain, with the rest obtained from reference TRBV2 and TRBJ2-3, is as follows: EPEVTQTPSHQVTQMGQEVILRCVPISNHLYFYWYRQILGQKVEFLVSFYNNEISEKSEIFDDQFSVERPDGSNFTLKIRSTKLEDSAMYFCASGGGLAGETSTDTQYFGPGTRLTVL.

The chain combines TRBV28 with TRBJ2-7; possible D gene TRBD1, 5 bases. Per the germline V gene, CDR1 is MDHEN and CDR2 is SYDVKM. Trimming took 5 bases from V and 2 from J, leaving 7 bases between them. This CDR3 contains 12 residues. CDR3 sequence: CASSQGTYEQYF. The CDR3 region has the DNA TGTGCCAGCAGTCAGGGAACCTACGAGCAGTACTTC.

The chain uses TRBV4-3 and TRBJ1-5, with no clear D. Germline assignment: CDR1 LGHNA and CDR2 YSLEER. The CDR3 runs to 13 residues. The V gene lost 1 base and the J gene lost 7 bases, with 8 bases spanning the gap. The CDR3 bases are TGCGCCAGCAGCCAAGCGATCGGGCAGCCCCAGCATTTT. It specifies CASSQAIGQPQHF.

The chain has TRBV7-9 and TRBJ1-4, with D unclear. CDR1 and CDR2 from the germline V gene are SEHNR and FQNEAQ (reference sequence). V lost 5 bases, J lost 8 bases, and 9 bases lay in between. CDR3 length equals 12 residues. The CDR3 sequence is CASSARREKLFF. The CDR3 coding sequence is TGTGCCAGCAGCGCACGTAGGGAAAAACTGTTTTTT.

The chain uses TRBV10-3 and TRBJ2-5; 10 nucleotides align to TRBD1. With 4 bases clipped from V and 2 bases from J, the junction kept 4 bases outside the gene matches. Germline assignment: CDR1 ENHRY and CDR2 SYGVKD. This CDR3 contains 15 residues. The CDR3 sequence is CAISGGQGNQETQYF. CDR3 in DNA: TGTGCCATCAGTGGGGGACAGGGGAATCAAGAGACCCAGTACTTC.